This is a list of T cell receptor beta chains from one sample in a study of T cell responses to AZD1222 COVID-19 vaccine. Profiled with immunoSEQ multiplex PCR; TCRdb holds only in-frame clones, not every one. The sample yields 100,000 to 150,000 clones, roughly nine tenths seen once. This specimen was peripheral blood, taken on day 0 of AZD1222 vaccination. The receptors derive from an adult in good health. Both conserved end residues are part of each CDR3. The order of the fields is J gene, clone size, V gene, D gene, CDR3 DNA, CDR3 protein. D genes are given only for firm matches. Expanded clones get a size class; other rows say once, few or many, or leave the size out.

>TRBJ1-1|NA|TRBV27|NA
TGTGCCAGCAGTTTCGAGGGGAGGACTGAAGCTTTCTTT
CASSFEGRTEAFF
>TRBJ2-5|NA|TRBV6-5|TRBD1
TGTGCCAGCACTAGACAGGGTTCGGAGACCCAGTACTTC
CASTRQGSETQYF
>TRBJ2-3|NA|TRBV2|TRBD2
TGTGCCAGCCGGACTAGCGGGAGGGCCGGGCAAGATACGCAGTATTTT
CASRTSGRAGQDTQYF
>TRBJ1-5|NA|TRBV7-2|NA
TGTGCCAGCGCGGTAAGGTCCAATCAGCCCCAGCATTTT
CASAVRSNQPQHF
>TRBJ1-5|NA|TRBV12-3/TRBV12-4|NA
TGTGCCAGCAGTTTAGCCAGTATTTCCCAGCATTTT
CASSLASISQHF
>TRBJ2-2|NA|TRBV10-3|NA
TGTGCCATCAGGGGGGACTCCCGTGGTGGGGAGCTGTTTTTT
CAIRGDSRGGELFF
>TRBJ1-1|NA|TRBV10-3|NA
TGTGCCATCAGTGACTCCGCGGGGAGCACTGAAGCTTTCTTT
CAISDSAGSTEAFF
>TRBJ1-6|NA|TRBV7-9|NA
TGTGCCAGCAGCCCCAGCGGGGGACATCTTAATTCACCCCTCCACTTT
CASSPSGGHLNSPLHF
>TRBJ1-5|once|TRBV9|TRBD1
TGTGCCAGCAGCGGACAGGGACGAAGCAATCAGCCCCAGCATTTT
CASSGQGRSNQPQHF
>TRBJ2-1|NA|TRBV24-1|NA
TGTGCCACCAGTGACGTACAGGGCCCTAGCTCCTACAATGAGCAGTTCTTC
CATSDVQGPSSYNEQFF
>TRBJ1-6|NA|TRBV24-1|TRBD1
TGTGCCACCAGTGATTGGGACAGCCGGAACTATAATTCACCCCTCCACTTT
CATSDWDSRNYNSPLHF